The subject of this entry is one T cell receptor (beta chain). The primer mix had 60 Vbeta and 13 Jbeta primers. Repertoires were generated with immunoSEQ multiplex PCR, while TCRdb's copy carries only in-frame clones and drops some. The top ten hold more than 4% of the sample, which has about 140,000 clones, approximately 90% seen once. The data were obtained in a study of cytomegalovirus exposure and HLA in healthy donors. Trimming stripped 7 bases from V and 3 bases from J, with 18 bases between. The CDR3 sequence is 16 residues long. Germline V gene data show CDR1 as SNHLY and CDR2 as FYNNEI. The rearrangement uses TRBV2 and TRBJ2-2; D is possibly TRBD1 (6 bases). The receptor was derived from a young woman in good health and CMV-seronegative. The sequencing input was PBMCs. CDR3 protein: CASKGDSAAYTGELFF. CDR3 bases: TGTGCCAGCAAGGGGGATTCAGCGGCCTACACCGGGGAGCTGTTTTTT.